These 23 T cell receptor beta chains were all obtained from the same sample, sequenced in a study of T cell repertoires in cytomegalovirus infection (dated by TCRdb to 2018 to 2020). The sequencing machine was an Illumina HiSeq 1500. TCRdb's own reprocessing of the public reads used fastp at Q25 and MiXCR and kept productive beta chains. Each entry is one CDR3 protein sequence, shown with its most common DNA and genes. The sample data list about 530,000 distinct CDR3 sequences, and around a quarter of these were observed just once. The ten top clones hold approximately 13% of the sample. Sequenced input: PBMCs. These receptors all stem from a human donor in good health (CMV status not recorded). Some clones in this sample may be carry-over from other donors' samples.

The table lists this clonotype with a few counts. This chain uses TRBV12-3 or TRBV12-4 with TRBJ1-1; possibly TRBD1 for D (5 bases). The CDR3 contains 12 residues. V was trimmed by 5 bases and J by 10 bases, leaving 14 bases between them. Written as DNA, the CDR3 is TGTGCCAGCAGTCAGGGTTCGGGCCGAGCTTTCTTT. This sequence encodes CASSQGSGRAFF.

This clonotype was detected ten times or more. V and J are TRBV7-4 and TRBJ2-7; 12 nucleotides line up with TRBD2. The germline V gene encodes CDR1 SGHVT and CDR2 SQSDAQ. The CDR3 sequence is 14 residues long. V trimming: 5 bases; J trimming: 3 bases; junction bases outside the gene matches: 2. In DNA form, the CDR3 reads TGTGCCAGCAGCCGGACTAGCGGGAACTACGAGCAGTACTTC. Amino acid sequence: CASSRTSGNYEQYF.

This clonotype was recorded a few times. This chain uses TRBV20-1 with TRBJ1-2; a weak D match, TRBD1 (6 bases). Germline V gene data show CDR1 as DFQATT and CDR2 as SNEGSKA (reference sequence). The germline V and J ends were trimmed by 4 bases and 0 bases, with 12 bases remaining between them. This CDR3 region has 14 residues. The CDR3 DNA sequence: TGCAGTGCTAATGACAGGTTTTCTAACTATGGCTACACCTTC. Translation gives CSANDRFSNYGYTF.

There are a few counts of this clonotype. This chain joins TRBV28 and TRBJ1-5; D call uncertain. CDR1 MDHEN and CDR2 SYDVKM come from the germline V gene. Trimming pared 3 bases from V and 0 bases from J, leaving 12 bases between. This CDR3 has 16 amino acids. The CDR3, as DNA: TGTGCCAGCAGTTTGTTGGGCCCGGGTAGCAATCAGCCCCAGCATTTT. It translates to CASSLLGPGSNQPQHF.

The chain links TRBV6-2 or TRBV6-3 to TRBJ2-7; 10 nucleotides align to TRBD2. This CDR3 contains 14 residues. V trimming: 7 bases; J trimming: 5 bases; junction bases outside the gene matches: 8. Germline loops: CDR1 MNHEY, CDR2 SVGEGT. CDR3 DNA: TGTGCCAGCACCAAGGGAGGGACTAGCGACGAGCAGTACGTC. It translates to CASTKGGTSDEQYV.

About this clonotype itself: This clone may be a read error of a much larger clone one base away. The V call is TRBV7-8, the J call TRBJ2-1, with 7 bases matching TRBD2. This CDR3 spans 17 amino acids. From germline, CDR1 is SGHVS and CDR2 FQNEAQ. The CDR3 coding sequence is TGTGCCAGCAGCTTTGCCCTCCTAGCGGAGGGTGCTACCGAGCGGTTCTTC. Protein sequence: CASSFALLAEGATERFF.

This clonotype has more than one count but fewer than ten. The chain joins TRBV19 to TRBJ2-7; unclear D gene. The V gene lost 10 bases and the J gene lost 3 bases, with 10 bases spanning the gap. Germline assignment: CDR1 LNHDA and CDR2 SQIVND (reference sequence). The CDR3 sequence is 11 residues long. The CDR3 DNA sequence: TGTGCCACCGGCATTCTCTACGAGCAGTACTTC. Residues: CATGILYEQYF.

The sample holds many counts of this clonotype. V is TRBV7-9 and J is TRBJ2-5; D unresolved. Germline V lookup: CDR1 SEHNR, CDR2 FQNEAQ (reference sequence). Trimming stripped 5 bases from V and 5 bases from J, with 18 bases between. The CDR3 is 15 amino acids. The CDR3 loop is CASSQVFQKWETQYF. As DNA, the CDR3 is TGTGCCAGCAGCCAAGTATTTCAGAAGTGGGAGACCCAGTACTTC.

This rearrangement joins TRBV7-9 to TRBJ1-2, with 11 bases fitting TRBD1. Germline V CDR1 and CDR2: SEHNR, FQNEAQ (reference sequence). CDR3 length: 17 residues. Trimming took 3 bases from V and 7 from J; bases not matched to a gene: 13. CDR3 DNA sequence: TGTGCCAGCAGCTTGCCGGGACAGGGGGGATCTGATGGTGGCTACACCTTC. This sequence encodes CASSLPGQGGSDGGYTF.

This clonotype was seen just once. The chain links TRBV25-1 to TRBJ2-1, with 10 bases matching TRBD1. V shed 0 bases and J 5 bases; nucleotides not matched to a gene: 1. The CDR3 totals 15 residues. Germline V lookup: CDR1 MGHDK, CDR2 SYGVNS. The CDR3 spells CASSEYGTGDNEQFF. The CDR3 DNA reads TGTGCCAGCAGTGAATATGGGACAGGGGACAATGAGCAGTTCTTC.

V is TRBV29-1 and J is TRBJ2-1, with TRBD2 identical over 7 bases. Trimming cost V 3 bases and J 4 bases; bases outside gene matches: 12. CDR3 length equals 16 residues. Germline CDR1 reads SQVTM; CDR2 reads ANQGSEA. CDR3 sequence reads: CSVEGSARGLYNEQFF. The CDR3 DNA reads TGCAGCGTTGAGGGCTCGGCACGGGGACTATACAATGAGCAGTTCTTC.

This clonotype has a count of ten or more. The CDR3 sequence: CASSQVLGNQPQHF. The CDR3 DNA sequence: TGCGCCAGCAGCCAAGTATTGGGGAATCAGCCCCAGCATTTT. V usage is TRBV4-3 and J usage is TRBJ1-5; D gene ambiguous. There are 14 residues in the CDR3. Per the germline V gene, CDR1 is LGHNA and CDR2 is YSLEER. V was pared by 1 base and J by 4 bases, with 8 bases between.

This clonotype was seen repeatedly, ten times or more. CDR3 coding DNA: TGTGCCAGCAGCTACGACAGACAGCCCCAGCATTTT. Protein: CASSYDRQPQHF. The V and J genes are TRBV7-2 and TRBJ1-5; D perhaps matches TRBD1 (5 bases). The CDR3 has 12 amino acids. The germline V gene encodes CDR1 SGHTA and CDR2 FQGNSA. V dropped 4 bases and J dropped 7 bases, with 8 bases sitting between them.

V usage is TRBV7-9 and J usage is TRBJ2-1; 9 bases agree with TRBD2. The CDR3 contains 16 residues. CDR1 SEHNR and CDR2 FQNEAQ come from the germline V gene (reference sequence). The V and J ends lost 3 bases and 9 bases, in that order; junction bases with no gene match: 12. CDR3 protein: CASSFQTSGKMGEQFF. The DNA for the CDR3 is TGTGCCAGCAGCTTTCAGACTAGCGGTAAGATGGGTGAGCAGTTCTTC. The variable domain in full, with the rest retrieved from reference TRBV7-9 and TRBJ2-1, is DTGVSQNPRHKITKRGQNVTFRCDPISEHNRLYWYRQTLGQGPEFLTYFQNEAQLEKSRLLSDRFSAERPKGSFSTLEIQRTEQGDSAMYLCASSFQTSGKMGEQFFGPGTRLTVL.

This clonotype was observed many times. The rearrangement links TRBV4-3 to TRBJ2-3, with 10 bases that match TRBD2. J lost 5 bases, V lost 4 bases, and 15 bases had no gene match. The CDR3 extends over 18 amino acids. Germline V gene data show CDR1 as LGHNA and CDR2 as YSLEER. The CDR3, as DNA: TGCGCCAGCAGCCCCGGGGGGAGCGGGAGGGCCTTTGGAGATACGCAGTATTTT. It yields the protein CASSPGGSGRAFGDTQYF.

The DNA of the CDR3 is TGTGCTACCCAGTTGGGGGACAGGGGGCGAGAGACCCAGTACTTC. Encoded protein: CATQLGDRGRETQYF. The J gene is TRBJ2-5, the V gene TRBV6-5; 12 bases agree with TRBD1. The V gene's germline CDR1 is MNHEY and CDR2 SVGAGI. The CDR3 is 15 amino acids.

The chain carries TRBV6-6 and TRBJ2-7; tentatively, D is TRBD2 (6 bases). CDR3 size: 15 residues. Trimming took 4 bases from V and 1 from J, leaving 14 bases between them. Germline V CDR1 and CDR2: MNHNY, SVGAGI (reference sequence). The CDR3 loop reads CASSFPGAVSYEQYF. CDR3 coding DNA: TGTGCCAGCAGTTTCCCGGGAGCTGTGTCCTACGAGCAGTACTTC.

The V gene is TRBV7-9, the J gene TRBJ2-4; 9 bases agree with TRBD2. Germline CDR1 SEHNR, CDR2 FQNEAQ (reference sequence). V was clipped by 5 bases and J by 7 bases; unmatched bases: 9. The CDR3 is 15 residues long. CDR3 coding DNA: TGTGCCAGCAGCGACGAGCGGGAGGCCTGGAACATTCAGTACTTC. Encoded protein: CASSDEREAWNIQYF. Together with reference TRBV7-9 and TRBJ2-4, the CDR3 gives the full variable domain: DTGVSQNPRHKITKRGQNVTFRCDPISEHNRLYWYRQTLGQGPEFLTYFQNEAQLEKSRLLSDRFSAERPKGSFSTLEIQRTEQGDSAMYLCASSDEREAWNIQYFGAGTRLSVL.

This chain joins TRBV7-2 and TRBJ1-1; 7 nucleotides align to TRBD1. The CDR3 is made up of 14 amino acids. J gave up 4 bases and V 5 bases, and 7 bases lay outside the gene matches. CDR1 is SGHTA and CDR2 is FQGNSA in the germline V gene. The CDR3 DNA is TGTGCCAGCAGCCTCTACAGGGGACCCACTGAAGCTTTCTTT. As protein: CASSLYRGPTEAFF.

Comment on this clonotype: A much more abundant neighbour one base away suggests this may be a read error. V usage is TRBV7-2 and J usage is TRBJ1-5; D uncertain. Germline V gene data show CDR1 as SGHTA and CDR2 as FQGNSA. The CDR3 extends over 15 amino acids. For the CDR3, the DNA is TGTGCCAGCAGCCGTTGGGCAAATTTCAATCAGCCCCAGCAATTT. It encodes CASSRWANFNQPQQF.

Regarding this clonotype: Since a much larger clone is just one base distant, this may be a read error. V gene TRBV7-2 combines with J gene TRBJ2-3; weak D call: TRBD1 (5 bases). The CDR3 consists of 16 residues. Germline V CDR1 and CDR2: SGHTA, FQGNSA. The V and J ends lost 0 bases and 7 bases respectively, with 17 bases between them. CDR3 coding DNA: TGTGCCAGCAGCTTAGCCTCCCCGTTTGGGGCAAATACGCAGTATTTT. Translation gives CASSLASPFGANTQYF.

This clonotype was seen more than once but under ten times. The chain joins TRBV12-3 or TRBV12-4 to TRBJ1-2, with TRBD1 as a possible D gene (6 bases). V was cut by 6 bases and J by 0 bases, with 17 bases left in between. This CDR3 is built from 16 residues. CDR3 sequence reads: CASSPQGRGTNYGYTF. The CDR3 nucleotides read TGTGCCAGCAGCCCACAGGGAAGAGGGACTAACTATGGCTACACCTTC.

This chain uses TRBV5-4 with TRBJ2-5; 8 bases align to TRBD2. Losses at the gene ends were 3 bases for V and 5 bases for J; bases not matched to a gene: 6. The CDR3 has 14 amino acids. The germline V gene has CDR1 SGHNT and CDR2 YYREEE (reference sequence). CDR3 in amino acids: CASSSPAGVETQYF. CDR3 nucleotides: TGTGCCAGCAGCTCCCCAGCGGGAGTGGAGACCCAGTACTTC.